Only a few counts were recorded for the clone carrying this T cell receptor beta chain. The data belong to a study of T-cell reconstitution after alpha-beta-depleted transplantation in children. The germline CDR1 and CDR2 sequences are SGHRS and YFSETQ. The CDR3 length is 18 residues. Germline trimming cut 3 bases from V and 3 bases from J; bases unmatched to any gene: 15. The TCRbeta library incorporated unique molecular identifiers. TCRdb reanalysed the PCR reads using MiXCR and keeps one entry per CDR3 protein. This table holds about 350,000 distinct CDR3 sequences, around 15% found once. The chain is built from TRBV5-1 and TRBJ2-4; 7 bases fit TRBD1. The sample was PBMCs, mostly from graft donor cells, taken 360 days after TCRalphabeta/CD19-depleted stem cell transplant. The TCR comes from a male patient aged 2-15 years who had a stem cell transplant for acute lymphoblastic leukemia, so the T cells may come from the graft donor. The CDR3 nucleotides read TGCGCCAGCAGCTCCGGGACAGAAGTCTCCGTGGGCAAAAACATTCAGTACTTC. Residues: CASSSGTEVSVGKNIQYF. Filled out from reference TRBV5-1 and TRBJ2-4, the complete variable domain reads KAGVTQTPRYLIKTRGQQVTLSCSPISGHRSVSWYQQTPGQGLQFLFEYFSETQRNKGNFPGRFSGRQFSNSRSEMNVSTLELGDSALYLCASSSGTEVSVGKNIQYFGAGTRLSVL.